Presented here are 13 T cell receptor beta chains from one specimen sequenced in a study of T cell repertoires in cytomegalovirus infection. TCRdb reprocessed the reads with MiXCR, giving one entry per CDR3 protein. The table records roughly 240,000 distinct CDR3 sequences, about 7% of them present only once. Sequencing was done on a sample of PBMCs. The receptors derive from a human donor in good health (CMV status not recorded). Some clones in this sample may be carry-over from other donors' samples.

This clonotype was found many times. V and J are TRBV5-5 and TRBJ2-1; perhaps TRBD2 as D (5 bases). The CDR3 has 19 amino acids. V was shortened by 1 base and J by 1 base, with 21 bases between the two germline ends. Germline CDR1 is SGHKS and CDR2 is YYEKEE (reference sequence). The CDR3 loop is CASSLFRNRRGGSYNEQFF. CDR3 nucleotide sequence: TGTGCCAGCAGCTTGTTTAGGAACAGACGGGGTGGGTCCTACAATGAGCAGTTCTTC.

This clonotype was observed many times. The CDR3: CASSTIAGDDRVQYF. CDR3 coding DNA: TGTGCCAGCAGCACTATAGCGGGGGACGATAGGGTGCAGTACTTC. The rearrangement links TRBV7-3 to TRBJ2-7; 9 bases fit TRBD2. The trim removed 5 bases at V and 9 bases at J, leaving 14 bases unmatched. The V gene's germline CDR1 is SGHTA and CDR2 FQGTGA. The CDR3 extends over 15 amino acids.

Many counts were recorded for this clonotype. The chain employs TRBV4-1 and TRBJ1-6; the D is unclear. There are 14 residues in the CDR3. Germline CDR1 and CDR2: MGHRA and YSYEKL. Trimming left V 0 bases short and J 8 bases short, with 8 bases between. The CDR3 DNA reads TGCGCCAGCAGCCAAGATTCGGTTCATTCACCCCTCCACTTT. It specifies CASSQDSVHSPLHF.

This chain joins TRBV7-2 and TRBJ1-1; D unclear. The CDR3 runs to 12 residues. The germline CDR1 and CDR2 sequences are SGHTA and FQGNSA. The V end lost 5 bases, the J end lost 12 bases, and 16 bases lay between the germline ends. The CDR3 protein is CASSRTVGETFF. In nucleotides, the CDR3 is TGTGCCAGCAGCCGGACGGTCGGCGAAACTTTCTTT.

This clonotype was seen only a few times. This rearrangement joins TRBV28 to TRBJ2-3; unclear D gene. Germline CDR1 and CDR2: MDHEN and SYDVKM. The CDR3 totals 14 residues. The V and J ends lost 6 bases and 2 bases respectively, with 12 bases between them. The CDR3 nucleotides read TGTGCCAGCAGCCCTCTCTCACTCACAGATACGCAGTATTTT. Amino acid sequence: CASSPLSLTDTQYF.

A few counts support this clonotype. V is TRBV6-2 or TRBV6-3 and J is TRBJ1-1, with D perhaps matching TRBD1 (6 bases). CDR3 length: 15 amino acids. V was shortened by 6 bases and J by 5 bases, with 19 bases between the two germline ends. Germline V lookup: CDR1 MNHEY, CDR2 SVGEGT. This chain's CDR3 is CASSPVRGAGTEAFF. CDR3 coding DNA: TGTGCCAGCAGCCCGGTACGGGGGGCGGGGACTGAAGCTTTCTTT.

In its sample, this clonotype was seen a few times. CDR3: CASSQQASDTQYF. For the CDR3, the DNA is TGCGCCAGCAGCCAACAAGCGTCAGATACGCAGTATTTT. The chain carries TRBV4-3 and TRBJ2-3; D unresolved. Germline V gene data show CDR1 as LGHNA and CDR2 as YSLEER. Between the trimmed V and J ends, which lost 2 bases and 4 bases, there was a span of 7 bases. This CDR3 comprises 13 residues.

This clonotype was detected ten times or more. The chain is built from TRBV7-2 and TRBJ1-1, with 7 bases matching TRBD1. Looked up from germline, CDR1 is SGHTA and CDR2 is FQGNSA. CDR3 size: 14 residues. J lost 1 base, V lost 4 bases, and 3 bases had no gene match. This chain's CDR3 is CASSWGQTNTEAFF. The CDR3 DNA reads as TGTGCCAGCAGCTGGGGACAGACGAACACTGAAGCTTTCTTT.

At least ten counts were recorded for this clonotype. The chain carries TRBV27 and TRBJ2-1; 10 bases are shared with TRBD2. The CDR3 loop spans 18 amino acids. The J segment lost 8 bases and the V segment lost 6 bases, leaving 19 bases of the junction unmatched. Germline V gene sequence: CDR1 MNHEY, CDR2 SMNVEV (reference sequence). CDR3 residues: CASSRTETKAGGLDEQFF. The CDR3 DNA reads as TGTGCCAGCAGCCGCACCGAAACAAAAGCGGGGGGGCTCGATGAGCAGTTCTTC.

This clonotype was seen ten or more times. This chain joins TRBV5-1 and TRBJ2-3; no firm D call. Germline loops: CDR1 SGHRS, CDR2 YFSETQ. The CDR3 loop spans 13 amino acids. Trimming removed 3 bases at V and 1 base at J, with 6 bases between. The CDR3 loop reads CASSYQGTDTQYF. CDR3 coding DNA: TGCGCCAGCAGCTATCAGGGCACAGATACGCAGTATTTT.

With regard to this clonotype: This sequence may be a read error, since a much larger clone differs from it by one base. The missing conserved phenylalanine or tryptophan at the end of this CDR3 makes a read error likely. The chain carries TRBV7-2 and TRBJ1-5; 7 bases line up with TRBD1. Trimming removed 5 bases from V and 6 bases from J; junction bases left unmatched: 4. Germline CDR1 reads SGHTA; CDR2 reads FQGNSA. The CDR3 loop spans 13 amino acids. This CDR3 is CASSTGQFQPQHS. CDR3 coding DNA: TGTGCCAGCAGCACGGGACAGTTTCAGCCCCAGCATTCT.

This clonotype was seen more than once but under ten times. The chain uses TRBV6-6 and TRBJ2-7; D gene uncertain. The CDR3 extends over 14 amino acids. Germline V gene data show CDR1 as MNHNY and CDR2 as SVGAGI (reference sequence). V gave up 2 bases and J gave up 5 bases, with 13 bases separating them. CDR3 in DNA: TGTGCCAGCAGTTACGACTCTTCTCTCAACGAGCAGTACTTC. Residues: CASSYDSSLNEQYF.

This clonotype was recorded many times. The rearrangement uses TRBV6-2 or TRBV6-3 and TRBJ1-2, with D possibly matching TRBD1 (5 bases). Looked up from germline, CDR1 is MNHEY and CDR2 is SVGEGT. The CDR3 sequence is 13 residues long. Trimming left V 6 bases short and J 7 bases short, with 15 bases between. In nucleotides, the CDR3 is TGTGCCAGCAGGGGGTCGGGTACAGGTGGCTACACCTTC. This codes for CASRGSGTGGYTF.